This TCR beta chain was sequenced during a study of response to subunit inactivated influenza vaccine. MiXCR, run by TCRdb on the RT-PCR reads, gives a single entry per CDR3 protein. The sample lists about 780,000 distinct CDR3 sequences, less than 20% occurring once. Study-wide findings and caveats: Every seasonal influenza vaccination brings in few new T cells, the authors suggested.

Turning to this clonotype: Antigen unknown.

The input for sequencing was PBMCs from blood, taken roughly 5 days after vaccination. The clonotype comes from a man aged 45-65 years who received an inactivated influenza vaccine.

The CDR3 here is CSASGTVNQPQHF. The CDR3 DNA reads as TGCAGTGCTAGCGGGACAGTCAATCAGCCCCAGCATTTT. The chain is built from TRBV20-1 and TRBJ1-5, with 7 bases aligning to TRBD1. CDR3 length: 13 residues. Germline V lookup: CDR1 DFQATT, CDR2 SNEGSKA (reference sequence). J gave up 3 bases and V 3 bases, and 2 bases lay outside the gene matches.